These T cell receptor beta chains were read from a single sample in a study of blood T cell repertoires in COVID-19. The method was immunoSEQ multiplex PCR; TCRdb's version includes in-frame clones alone and lacks a portion of them. This table holds 200,000 to 250,000 clones, under 90% found once. Sequenced: PBMCs or T cells enriched from blood (not recorded which). Receptors originate from a man aged 35 to 55 who had recovered from COVID-19. Each CDR3 is given with its conserved first and last residue. The order of the fields is D gene, clone size, J gene, V gene, CDR3 protein, CDR3 DNA. A D gene is named only where the DNA matches it firmly. For some rows the clone size is stated as once, few or many, or as a class when expanded; others skip it.

D gene: .; clone size: .; J gene: TRBJ2-1; V gene: TRBV5-4; CDR3 protein: CASSQQGNEQFF; CDR3 DNA: TGTGCCAGCAGCCAGCAGGGTAATGAGCAGTTCTTC
D gene: .; clone size: .; J gene: TRBJ2-5; V gene: TRBV2; CDR3 protein: CASSEIGLAKETQYF; CDR3 DNA: TGTGCCAGCAGTGAGATAGGGCTAGCTAAGGAGACCCAGTACTTC
D gene: TRBD2; clone size: .; J gene: TRBJ2-7; V gene: TRBV11-2; CDR3 protein: CASSLTSGGDSGEQYF; CDR3 DNA: TGTGCCAGCAGCTTAACTAGCGGGGGGGATAGTGGCGAGCAGTACTTC
D gene: TRBD2; clone size: .; J gene: TRBJ2-3; V gene: TRBV19; CDR3 protein: CASSRLAGESDTQYF; CDR3 DNA: TGTGCCAGTTCAAGGCTAGCGGGAGAATCAGATACGCAGTATTTT
D gene: TRBD2; clone size: .; J gene: TRBJ2-3; V gene: TRBV27; CDR3 protein: CASSSPPGLAGADTQYF; CDR3 DNA: TGTGCCAGCAGTTCGCCGCCGGGACTAGCGGGAGCAGATACGCAGTATTTT
D gene: TRBD2; clone size: .; J gene: TRBJ2-3; V gene: TRBV7-3; CDR3 protein: CASSFSGGLTDTQYF; CDR3 DNA: TGTGCCAGCAGCTTTAGCGGGGGCCTCACAGATACGCAGTATTTT
D gene: TRBD1; clone size: .; J gene: TRBJ2-3; V gene: TRBV11-3; CDR3 protein: CASSAGTGGGTDTQYF; CDR3 DNA: TGTGCCAGCAGCGCCGGGACAGGGGGCGGCACAGATACGCAGTATTTT
D gene: TRBD2; clone size: .; J gene: TRBJ2-7; V gene: TRBV7-9; CDR3 protein: CASSQLAGGLSYEQYF; CDR3 DNA: TGTGCCAGCAGCCAACTAGCGGGAGGTCTCAGCTACGAGCAGTACTTC
D gene: .; clone size: .; J gene: TRBJ2-7; V gene: TRBV6-7; CDR3 protein: CASSKISETYEQYF; CDR3 DNA: TGTGCCAGCAGCAAAATAAGCGAGACCTACGAGCAGTACTTC
D gene: TRBD1; clone size: .; J gene: TRBJ1-6; V gene: TRBV30; CDR3 protein: CAWKGTGGSPLHF; CDR3 DNA: TGTGCCTGGAAAGGGACAGGGGGTTCACCCCTCCACTTT
D gene: .; clone size: .; J gene: TRBJ1-2; V gene: TRBV30; CDR3 protein: CAWSPVRSYGYTF; CDR3 DNA: TGTGCCTGGAGCCCCGTCCGGTCATATGGCTACACCTTC
D gene: .; clone size: .; J gene: TRBJ1-5; V gene: TRBV12-5; CDR3 protein: CASGPPYRQPQHF; CDR3 DNA: TGTGCTAGTGGCCCCCCCTATCGGCAGCCCCAGCATTTT
D gene: .; clone size: .; J gene: TRBJ1-3; V gene: TRBV11-1; CDR3 protein: CASSFLGASGNTIYF; CDR3 DNA: TGTGCCAGCAGCTTTTTGGGGGCCTCTGGAAACACCATATATTTT
D gene: TRBD2; clone size: once; J gene: TRBJ2-7; V gene: TRBV7-6; CDR3 protein: CASSPDGGASYEQYF; CDR3 DNA: TGTGCCAGCAGCCCAGACGGGGGGGCCTCCTACGAGCAGTACTTC
D gene: .; clone size: .; J gene: TRBJ1-1; V gene: TRBV28; CDR3 protein: CASSLRRENTEAFF; CDR3 DNA: TGTGCCAGCAGTTTAAGACGGGAGAACACTGAAGCTTTCTTT
D gene: .; clone size: once; J gene: TRBJ2-7; V gene: TRBV15; CDR3 protein: CATSRVTGYEQYF; CDR3 DNA: TGTGCCACCAGCAGAGTCACAGGCTACGAGCAGTACTTC
D gene: .; clone size: .; J gene: TRBJ1-1; V gene: TRBV11-2; CDR3 protein: CASSLIRDEAFF; CDR3 DNA: TGTGCCAGCAGCTTAATCAGGGATGAAGCTTTCTTT
D gene: TRBD1; clone size: .; J gene: TRBJ2-2; V gene: TRBV30; CDR3 protein: CAWSRHASGTGAGELFF; CDR3 DNA: TGTGCCTGGTCCCGGCATGCGTCCGGGACAGGGGCCGGGGAGCTGTTTTTT
D gene: .; clone size: .; J gene: TRBJ2-7; V gene: TRBV30; CDR3 protein: CAWSSQGWSYEQYF; CDR3 DNA: TGTGCCTGGAGCTCCCAGGGATGGTCCTACGAGCAGTACTTC
D gene: .; clone size: .; J gene: TRBJ2-3; V gene: TRBV27; CDR3 protein: CASSAGSVRSTDTQYF; CDR3 DNA: TGTGCCAGCAGCGCCGGGTCGGTCCGGAGCACAGATACGCAGTATTTT
D gene: .; clone size: .; J gene: TRBJ2-7; V gene: TRBV9; CDR3 protein: CASSVGQASTYEQYF; CDR3 DNA: TGTGCCAGCAGCGTAGGACAGGCAAGTACCTACGAGCAGTACTTC
D gene: .; clone size: few; J gene: TRBJ2-7; V gene: TRBV11-3; CDR3 protein: CASSLGGNSYEQYF; CDR3 DNA: TGTGCCAGCAGCTTAGGCGGAAACTCCTACGAGCAGTACTTC
D gene: .; clone size: .; J gene: TRBJ2-1; V gene: TRBV7-2; CDR3 protein: CASSPGTGRSYNEQFF; CDR3 DNA: TGTGCCAGCAGCCCTGGGACTGGCCGCTCCTACAATGAGCAGTTCTTC
D gene: TRBD1; clone size: .; J gene: TRBJ1-3; V gene: TRBV4-1; CDR3 protein: CASSQAGDREFGNTIYF; CDR3 DNA: TGCGCCAGCAGCCAAGCCGGGGACAGGGAGTTTGGAAACACCATATATTTT
D gene: TRBD1; clone size: .; J gene: TRBJ1-1; V gene: TRBV15; CDR3 protein: CATSRADRGYKTEAFF; CDR3 DNA: TGTGCCACCAGCAGAGCCGACAGGGGGTACAAGACTGAAGCTTTCTTT
D gene: .; clone size: .; J gene: TRBJ1-2; V gene: TRBV6-5; CDR3 protein: CASSYDSHGGYTF; CDR3 DNA: TGTGCCAGCAGTTATGACAGCCATGGGGGCTACACCTTC
D gene: TRBD1; clone size: .; J gene: TRBJ2-6; V gene: TRBV30; CDR3 protein: CAWSVFLTGGLSGANVLTF; CDR3 DNA: TGTGCCTGGAGTGTTTTTCTAACAGGGGGACTCTCTGGGGCCAACGTCCTGACTTTC
D gene: .; clone size: .; J gene: TRBJ2-7; V gene: TRBV30; CDR3 protein: CAWSVPRGAPYEQYF; CDR3 DNA: TGTGCCTGGAGTGTACCGCGGGGAGCGCCCTACGAGCAGTACTTC
D gene: .; clone size: .; J gene: TRBJ1-2; V gene: TRBV2; CDR3 protein: CASSEFTLTVGGYGYTF; CDR3 DNA: TGTGCCAGCAGTGAGTTTACACTTACTGTAGGGGGATATGGCTACACCTTC
D gene: TRBD2; clone size: .; J gene: TRBJ2-3; V gene: TRBV5-1; CDR3 protein: CASSRGLAGDTDTQYF; CDR3 DNA: TGCGCCAGCAGCAGGGGACTAGCGGGAGACACAGATACGCAGTATTTT
D gene: .; clone size: .; J gene: TRBJ1-2; V gene: TRBV6-5; CDR3 protein: CASSSRQGGYGYTF; CDR3 DNA: TGTGCCAGCAGTTCTAGGCAGGGAGGGTATGGCTACACCTTC
D gene: .; clone size: .; J gene: TRBJ2-5; V gene: TRBV19; CDR3 protein: CASSNGWETQYF; CDR3 DNA: TGTGCCAGTAGTAACGGTTGGGAGACCCAGTACTTC
D gene: .; clone size: .; J gene: TRBJ1-1; V gene: TRBV19; CDR3 protein: CASLVGGLGTEAFF; CDR3 DNA: TGTGCCAGCCTGGTCGGGGGGCTTGGCACTGAAGCTTTCTTT
D gene: .; clone size: few; J gene: TRBJ1-1; V gene: TRBV19; CDR3 protein: CASSIGGTRSTEAFF; CDR3 DNA: TGTGCCAGTAGTATAGGAGGCACCCGAAGCACTGAAGCTTTCTTT
D gene: .; clone size: .; J gene: TRBJ1-5; V gene: TRBV30; CDR3 protein: CAWSVIGAGQPQHF; CDR3 DNA: TGTGCCTGGAGTGTAATAGGGGCAGGGCAGCCCCAGCATTTT
D gene: .; clone size: .; J gene: TRBJ2-2; V gene: TRBV19; CDR3 protein: CASTLGHNTGELFF; CDR3 DNA: TGTGCCAGTACCCTGGGACACAACACCGGGGAGCTGTTTTTT
D gene: TRBD2; clone size: .; J gene: TRBJ2-1; V gene: TRBV18; CDR3 protein: CASSLSLAGLNEQFF; CDR3 DNA: TGTGCCAGCTCACTTTCACTAGCGGGGCTCAATGAGCAGTTCTTC
D gene: .; clone size: .; J gene: TRBJ2-1; V gene: TRBV2; CDR3 protein: CASRQLRYEQFF; CDR3 DNA: TGTGCCAGCAGGCAATTGAGGTATGAGCAGTTCTTC
D gene: TRBD2; clone size: .; J gene: TRBJ2-3; V gene: TRBV29-1; CDR3 protein: CSVGEREKTDTQYF; CDR3 DNA: TGCAGCGTTGGGGAGCGGGAGAAAACAGATACGCAGTATTTT
D gene: .; clone size: once; J gene: TRBJ1-4; V gene: TRBV28; CDR3 protein: CASSGQGYATNEKLFF; CDR3 DNA: TGTGCCAGCAGTGGTCAGGGTTATGCAACTAATGAAAAACTGTTTTTT
D gene: .; clone size: .; J gene: TRBJ1-4; V gene: TRBV19; CDR3 protein: CASRMFRSHATNEKLFF; CDR3 DNA: TGTGCCAGTAGGATGTTTCGGTCCCACGCAACTAATGAAAAACTGTTTTTT
D gene: .; clone size: .; J gene: TRBJ2-3; V gene: TRBV3-1/TRBV3-2; CDR3 protein: CASSGSGETQYF; CDR3 DNA: TGTGCCAGCAGCGGCTCAGGGGAAACGCAGTATTTT
D gene: .; clone size: .; J gene: TRBJ2-5; V gene: TRBV5-4; CDR3 protein: CASSFEGGETQYF; CDR3 DNA: TGTGCCAGCAGCTTTGAGGGTGGCGAGACCCAGTACTTC
D gene: TRBD1; clone size: .; J gene: TRBJ1-2; V gene: TRBV27; CDR3 protein: CASRTTGVRGYTF; CDR3 DNA: TGTGCCAGCAGAACGACAGGGGTAAGAGGCTACACCTTC
D gene: TRBD2; clone size: .; J gene: TRBJ2-1; V gene: TRBV6-5; CDR3 protein: CASSYISAGGLDEQFF; CDR3 DNA: TGTGCCAGCAGTTACATATCGGCGGGAGGTCTCGATGAGCAGTTCTTC